This T cell receptor (beta chain) was recorded in a study of blood T cell repertoires in COVID-19. Study information: Both acute and convalescent COVID-19 samples were obtained from the United States, Italy and Spain.

Germline CDR1 and CDR2: MGHDK and SYGVNS. V lost 7 bases and J lost 3, with 10 bases in between. This CDR3 contains 13 residues. This clone was seen a few times. Per the study methods: How many nucleated cells were present was estimated from reference gene primer amplification. Produced via immunoSEQ multiplex PCR; TCRdb's table is partial and in-frame only. V, J and clone size are taken as reported in that table, and D and trimming were inferred from the DNA itself. The sample includes approximately 320,000 clones, roughly 85% of them seen just once. Sample: peripheral blood. This chain joins TRBV25-1 and TRBJ1-5; D gene ambiguous. The clonotype originates from a human donor in a cohort sampled during active COVID-19. The CDR3: CASMGGNNQPQHF. CDR3 DNA sequence: TGTGCCAGCATGGGAGGAAACAATCAGCCCCAGCATTTT.